This TCR beta chain was recorded in a study of glioma-infiltrating T cells after dendritic cell vaccination. Repertoires were generated with immunoSEQ multiplex PCR, while TCRdb's copy carries only in-frame clones and drops some. The sample carries about 91,000 clones, approximately 75% recorded once. Sample time point: after dendritic cell vaccination, including at tumor progression/relapse. Per germline, CDR1 SGHNT and CDR2 YENEEA. CDR3 length: 12 amino acids. V lost 2 bases and J lost 7, with 5 bases in between. The material sequenced was blood, taken after dendritic cell vaccination. This clonotype was obtained from a human donor with glioblastoma. V is TRBV11-3 and J is TRBJ2-2; no definite D call. This chain's CDR3 is CASSLRSGELFF. CDR3 coding DNA: TGTGCCAGCAGCTTACGTAGCGGGGAGCTGTTTTTT.